Shown below are 9 T cell receptor beta chains from a single sample sequenced in a study of T cell responses to AZD1222 COVID-19 vaccine. Generated by immunoSEQ multiplex PCR, the TCRdb table keeps only in-frame clones and is missing some. The sample records 150,000 to 200,000 clones, approximately 94% being singletons. Sequenced material: peripheral blood, taken on day 0 of AZD1222 vaccination. Source of these receptors: an adult in good health.

The chain employs TRBV19 and TRBJ1-2, with a possible D match to TRBD1 (6 bases). Trimming pared 9 bases from V and 8 bases from J, leaving 10 bases between. The CDR3 runs 10 residues. Germline-derived CDR1 and CDR2 are LNHDA and SQIVND (reference sequence). The CDR3 bases are TGTGCCAGCCAGGGGACGGGCTACACCTTC. It translates to CASQGTGYTF.

V is TRBV12-3 or TRBV12-4 and J is TRBJ1-4; no firm D call. V gave up 3 bases and J gave up 4 bases, with 6 bases separating them. CDR3 length equals 13 residues. CDR3 sequence (DNA): TGTGCCAGCAGTTTTTCTCTTAATGAAAAACTGTTTTTT. Protein sequence: CASSFSLNEKLFF.

The chain combines TRBV19 with TRBJ1-2; tentatively, D is TRBD1 (5 bases). Germline CDR1 reads LNHDA; CDR2 reads SQIVND (reference sequence). V was trimmed by 6 bases and J by 5 bases, leaving 13 bases between them. This CDR3 is 13 amino acids long. The DNA of the CDR3 is TGTGCCAGTAGCACCCCAGGGAGGTATGGCTACACCTTC. This translates into CASSTPGRYGYTF. Variable domain in full (rest from reference TRBV19 and TRBJ1-2): DGGITQSPKYLFRKEGQNVTLSCEQNLNHDAMYWYRQDPGQGLRLIYYSQIVNDFQKGDIAEGYSVSREKKESFPLTVTSAQKNPTAFYLCASSTPGRYGYTFGSGTRLTVV.

The count of this clone is one. The V call is TRBV19, the J call TRBJ2-5; 7 nucleotides line up with TRBD2. The CDR3 is 14 residues long. V dropped 6 bases and J dropped 5; count of bases not matched to a gene: 9. Germline lookup yields CDR1 LNHDA and CDR2 SQIVND (reference sequence). CDR3 sequence: CASRGLPIGETQYF. Written as DNA, the CDR3 is TGTGCCAGTAGGGGACTACCTATAGGGGAGACCCAGTACTTC.

The chain uses TRBV12-3 or TRBV12-4 and TRBJ1-1; D remains ambiguous. This CDR3 region has 13 residues. The V and J ends lost 2 bases and 7 bases respectively, with 11 bases between them. CDR3 DNA sequence: TGTGCCAGCAGTTTATTCGGCGGCAATGAAGCTTTCTTT. It codes for CASSLFGGNEAFF.

The V and J genes are TRBV2 and TRBJ2-3; D gene uncertain. CDR1 is SNHLY and CDR2 is FYNNEI in the germline V gene. CDR3 length equals 14 residues. Trimming removed 3 bases at V and 2 bases at J, with 9 bases between. The CDR3 loop reads CASSDPAITDTQYF. CDR3 nucleotides: TGTGCCAGCAGTGATCCAGCGATCACAGATACGCAGTATTTT.

As regards this clone: In the same sample, other DNA sequences code for this CDR3. The chain has TRBV24-1 and TRBJ2-1, with TRBD2 matching over 10 bases. The J segment lost 3 bases and the V segment lost 6 bases, leaving 1 base of the junction unmatched. The CDR3 contains 14 residues. Per germline, CDR1 KGHDR and CDR2 SFDVKD. CDR3 DNA sequence: TGTGCCACCAGTCCTAGCGGGAGCTACAATGAGCAGTTCTTC. Its protein is CATSPSGSYNEQFF.

The chain uses TRBV7-9 and TRBJ2-5; D is perhaps TRBD2 (6 bases). Trimming removed 1 base from V and 0 bases from J, with 9 bases in between. This CDR3 spans 15 amino acids. CDR1 is SEHNR, CDR2 FQNEAQ, per germline (reference sequence). CDR3 in amino acids: CASSLDWTNQETQYF. DNA of the CDR3: TGTGCCAGCAGCTTAGATTGGACTAACCAAGAGACCCAGTACTTC.

The CDR3 spells CASSSRQGADTQYF. The CDR3 DNA follows: TGCGCCAGCAGCTCTCGACAGGGGGCAGATACGCAGTATTTT. The rearrangement joins TRBV5-1 to TRBJ2-3; 9 positions match TRBD1. This CDR3 contains 14 residues. Unmatched junction bases numbered 3, after V lost 3 bases and J lost 4 bases. CDR1 and CDR2 from the germline V gene are SGHRS and YFSETQ.